This record concerns one T cell receptor (beta chain) sequence. Regarding time point: patch test 1, 2 weeks after DPC sensitization. Stated treatment: therapeutic diphenylcyclopropenone sensitization with weekly scalp DPC. The data originate from a study of human T cells and chemical hapten exposure. Trimming cost V 7 bases and J 9 bases, with 10 bases left between them. The CDR3 consists of 11 residues. The germline CDR1 and CDR2 sequences are MDHEN and SYDVKM. One entry per CDR3 protein results from TCRdb running MiXCR on the RACE reads. The sample contains some 120,000 distinct CDR3 sequences, 12% of which appear only once.

The chain combines TRBV28 with TRBJ1-5; D is ambiguous. The clonotype was recovered from a woman aged 45-65 years with alopecia areata. Some clones in this sample may be carry-over from other donors' samples. The sample was whole blood, taken in connection with sensitization to the hapten diphenylcyclopropenone (DPC). CDR3 sequence: CASMSVPPQHF. The CDR3 bases are TGTGCCAGCATGAGTGTTCCGCCCCAGCATTTT.